This T cell receptor (beta chain) was recovered during a study of early stage breast cancer tumors. Study-wide context: Samples were sequenced at roughly 10-fold average coverage. Findings and limits, study-wide: Tumor and normal breast were distinguished via blood comparison in 14 of 16 patients. Bulk DNA sequencing of unsorted cells missed chain pairing and markers.

Concerning this clone: Its antigen is as yet unknown.

Each sample had two DNA replicates, about 0.52 ug blood or 1.5 ug tissue. The protocol was immunoSEQ multiplex PCR, while the TCRdb copy is restricted to in-frame clones and leaves out a portion. This table holds about 29,000 clones, approximately 85% found once. Germline V lookup: CDR1 SGHRS, CDR2 YFSETQ. This CDR3 is 15 amino acids long. Germline trimming cut 6 bases from V and 0 bases from J; bases unmatched to any gene: 4. The V gene is TRBV5-1, the J gene TRBJ2-5; 11 nucleotides match TRBD2. This sequence was found in a person aged 50 to 59 with breast cancer. What was sequenced was blood. The CDR3 protein is CASTSSGRNQETQYF. DNA of the CDR3: TGCGCCAGCACCTCTAGCGGGAGGAACCAAGAGACCCAGTACTTC.